The sequence of this T cell receptor beta chain was determined in a study of vaccination and CD4 T cells after COVID-19. The Oncomine TCR Beta short-read assay was what sequenced the DNA obtained from cultured CD4+ T cells. A single record per CDR3 protein comes from TCRdb applying MiXCR to the PCR reads. This sample has some 8,000 distinct CDR3 sequences, with under 20% found just once. This clonotype qualifies as medium-sized. The antigen remains unidentified. The sample's treatment: approximately nine-day PBMC culture with coronavirus spike peptide pools or control peptides (ViraFEST assay). Study findings and constraints: The cohort comprised relatively few convalescent patients, and no early post-infection timepoints were analyzed.

V shed 6 bases and J shed 7 bases, with 18 bases lying between them. The CDR3 sequence is 14 residues long. The germline V gene has CDR1 MDHEN and CDR2 SYDVKM. The chain recombines TRBV28 with TRBJ1-2; D is unresolved. The sample consisted of CD4+ T cells from blood, cultured in vitro, taken after SARS-CoV-2 vaccination. The TCR comes from a human donor who had recovered from COVID-19. The CDR3 DNA is TGTGCCAGCAGCGCCCGCAGCCGCCCGGGTGGCTACACCTTC. It specifies CASSARSRPGGYTF.